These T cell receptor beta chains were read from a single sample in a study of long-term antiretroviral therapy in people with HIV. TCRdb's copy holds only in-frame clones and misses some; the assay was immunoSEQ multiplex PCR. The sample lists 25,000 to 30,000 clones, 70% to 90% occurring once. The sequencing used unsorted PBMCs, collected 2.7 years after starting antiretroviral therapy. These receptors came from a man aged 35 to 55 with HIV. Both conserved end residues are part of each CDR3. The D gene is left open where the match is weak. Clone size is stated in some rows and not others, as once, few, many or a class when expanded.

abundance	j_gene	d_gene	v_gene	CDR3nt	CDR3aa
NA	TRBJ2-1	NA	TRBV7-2	TGTGCCAGCAGCTTAATGGTGGATGAGCAGTTCTTC	CASSLMVDEQFF
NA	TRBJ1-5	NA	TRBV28	TGTGCCAGCACCGAAAGGGCCAGGGAGACCAATCAGCCCCAGCATTTT	CASTERARETNQPQHF
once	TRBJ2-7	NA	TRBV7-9	TGTGCCAGCAGTTCTCGGGAAAATCCCTACGAGCAGTACTTC	CASSSRENPYEQYF
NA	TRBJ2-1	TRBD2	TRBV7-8	TGTGCCAGCAGCTCAGGAAGCGGGGGGGCCGTCAATGAGCAGTTCTTC	CASSSGSGGAVNEQFF
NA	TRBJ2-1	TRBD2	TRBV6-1	TGTGCCAGCAGTGAAAGTGGGAGGGAGTACAATGAGCAGTTCTTC	CASSESGREYNEQFF
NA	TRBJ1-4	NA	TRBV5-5	TGTGCCAGCAGCCCCCGGCTAGGACGACGTGAAAAACTGTTTTTT	CASSPRLGRREKLFF
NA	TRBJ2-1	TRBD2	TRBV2	TGTGCCAGCAAAACGGGAGGGCCGTCAGCAAGTGAGCAGTTCTTC	CASKTGGPSASEQFF
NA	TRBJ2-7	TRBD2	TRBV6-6	TGTGCCAGCAGTTATGACCGGGGACTATACTTC	CASSYDRGLYF
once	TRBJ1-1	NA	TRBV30	TGTGCCTCTCGCGCGGGGTTTGGGGGTTACACTGAAGCTTTCTTT	CASRAGFGGYTEAFF
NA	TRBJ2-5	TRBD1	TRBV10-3	TGTGCCATCAGGACGGGACAGGGACAAGAGACCCAGTACTTC	CAIRTGQGQETQYF
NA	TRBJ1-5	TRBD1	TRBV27	TGTGCCAGCGCTTTACGAACAGGGGGTGGCAATCAGCCCCAGCATTTT	CASALRTGGGNQPQHF